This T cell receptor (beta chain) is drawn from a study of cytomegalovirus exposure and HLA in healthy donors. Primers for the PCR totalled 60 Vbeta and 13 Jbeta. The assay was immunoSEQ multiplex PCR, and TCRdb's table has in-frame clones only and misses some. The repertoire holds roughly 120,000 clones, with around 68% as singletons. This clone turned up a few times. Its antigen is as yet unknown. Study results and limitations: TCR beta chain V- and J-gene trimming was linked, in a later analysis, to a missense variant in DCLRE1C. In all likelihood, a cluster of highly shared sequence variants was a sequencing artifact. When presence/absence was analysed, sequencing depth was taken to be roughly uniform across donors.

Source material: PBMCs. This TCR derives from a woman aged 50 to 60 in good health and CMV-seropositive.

CDR3 bases: TGTGCCAGTAGTATAGGGGGGCCAGGCCTCGCTTATAGCAATCAGCCCCAGCATTTT. Protein product: CASSIGGPGLAYSNQPQHF. The chain links TRBV19 to TRBJ1-5, with a weak D call TRBD1 (6 bases). This CDR3 is 19 amino acids long. Germline V gene lookup returns CDR1 LNHDA and CDR2 SQIVND (reference sequence). V lost 1 base and J 0 bases, leaving 19 bases between the germline ends.